Here is one T cell receptor beta chain with its context. Its specificity is not known. This sample is part of a study of CD8 T cell repertoires and HIV-1 epitope variants. As for the study in general: Separate wells received one of Twenty-five Gag or Nef variant peptides.

The table came from immunoSEQ multiplex PCR; TCRdb's copy has only in-frame clones and leaves some out. The data contain under 2,500 clones, 72% of them singletons. J gave up 9 bases and V 7 bases, and 11 bases lay outside the gene matches. Germline CDR1 reads MNHEY; CDR2 reads SMNVEV (reference sequence). The CDR3 runs 14 residues. Sequencing was done on a sample of cultured CD8+ T cells derived from PBMCs. This sequence joins TRBV27 and TRBJ2-1; TRBD2 matches at 8 bases. This receptor was taken from a male donor with HIV. The CDR3 protein is CASIRPGLGREQFF. CDR3 DNA: TGTGCCAGCATTCGACCGGGACTAGGCCGTGAGCAGTTCTTC.